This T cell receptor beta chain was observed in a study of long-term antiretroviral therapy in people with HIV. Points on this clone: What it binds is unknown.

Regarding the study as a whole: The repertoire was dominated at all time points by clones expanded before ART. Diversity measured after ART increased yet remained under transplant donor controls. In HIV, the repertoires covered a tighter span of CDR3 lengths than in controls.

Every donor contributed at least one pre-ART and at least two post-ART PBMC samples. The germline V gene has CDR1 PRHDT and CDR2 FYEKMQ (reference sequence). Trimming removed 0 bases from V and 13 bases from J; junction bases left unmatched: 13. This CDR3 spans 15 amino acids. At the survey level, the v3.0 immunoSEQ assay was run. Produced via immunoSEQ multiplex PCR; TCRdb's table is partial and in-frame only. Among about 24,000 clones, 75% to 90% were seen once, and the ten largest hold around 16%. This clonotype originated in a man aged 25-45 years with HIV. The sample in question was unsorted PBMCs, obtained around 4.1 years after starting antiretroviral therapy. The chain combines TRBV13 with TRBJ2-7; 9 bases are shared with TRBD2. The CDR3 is CASSLGGSGGPLSYF. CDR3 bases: TGTGCCAGCAGCTTAGGGGGTAGCGGGGGTCCCCTATCCTACTTC.